This TCR beta chain was captured in a study of cytomegalovirus exposure and HLA in healthy donors. After removal of 4 bases from V and 9 bases from J, the junction contained 10 bases not matched to a gene. Germline lookup yields CDR1 SGHAT and CDR2 FQNNGV. The CDR3 consists of 14 residues. 13 Jbeta primers and 60 Vbeta primers were used for the PCR. Only in-frame clones appear in the TCRdb table, and some are missing; sequencing was by immunoSEQ multiplex PCR. Here the sample table reports 70,000 to 80,000 clones. The specimen sequenced was PBMCs. This chain uses TRBV11-2 with TRBJ2-5, with TRBD1 matching 8 bases. This sequence originates from a man in his forties or fifties in good health and CMV-seronegative. The CDR3 DNA follows: TGTGCCAGCAGCTCCGGACAGGGCCATGGGGCCCAGTACTTC. Amino acid sequence: CASSSGQGHGAQYF.